The clone carrying this T cell receptor beta chain was detected a few times. CDR1 and CDR2 (germline): MNHNY, SVGAGI (reference sequence). CDR3 length: 12 residues. V lost 8 bases, J lost 3 bases, and 4 bases stayed unmatched. This entry comes from a study of cytomegalovirus exposure and HLA in healthy donors. The PCR contained 60 Vbeta and 13 Jbeta primers. Profiled with immunoSEQ multiplex PCR; TCRdb holds only in-frame clones, not every one. Of nearly 110,000 clones listed, roughly 82% are singletons. The TCR sequence derives from a male donor in good health and CMV-seropositive. The sequencing sample was made of PBMCs. The rearrangement links TRBV6-6 to TRBJ2-7; 7 nucleotides agree with TRBD1. The CDR3 DNA is TGTGCCAGCTTGGGGACAGACTACGAGCAGTACTTC. This gives the protein CASLGTDYEQYF.